A selection of T cell receptor beta chains follows, all from one sample in a study of cytomegalovirus exposure and HLA in healthy donors. Assay used: immunoSEQ multiplex PCR; TCRdb lists only in-frame clones, some missing. The profile shows 100,000 or so clones, about three quarters of them singletons. Sequenced material: PBMCs. The receptors here all came from a man aged 30 to 45 in good health and CMV-seropositive. The CDR3 runs from the conserved cysteine through the conserved F or W. A D gene is named only where the DNA matches it firmly. The size entry is marked missing in some rows and otherwise reads once, few, many or a size class.

CDR3 length | clone size | J gene | D gene | V gene | CDR3 protein | CDR3 DNA
14 | once | TRBJ1-2 | . | TRBV6-6 | CASSYWSGNYGYTF | TGTGCCAGCAGTTACTGGTCGGGGAACTATGGCTACACCTTC
21 | . | TRBJ2-1 | TRBD2 | TRBV2 | CASSEALVVLLAGAIYNEQFF | TGTGCCAGCAGTGAAGCGCTTGTCGTTTTACTAGCGGGGGCAATCTACAATGAGCAGTTCTTC
14 | . | TRBJ2-7 | TRBD1 | TRBV30 | CAWGTGTGPYEQYF | TGTGCCTGGGGGACAGGGACCGGACCCTACGAGCAGTACTTC
16 | . | TRBJ2-2 | TRBD1 | TRBV6-1 | CASSDGQGRNTGELFF | TGTGCCAGCAGTGACGGACAGGGACGGAACACCGGGGAGCTGTTTTTT
16 | . | TRBJ2-2 | . | TRBV11-3 | CASSSRDTEPLGELFF | TGTGCCAGCAGCTCCCGGGATACCGAGCCTTTGGGGGAGCTGTTTTTT
13 | once | TRBJ2-5 | TRBD2 | TRBV5-1 | CASSAVGGETQYF | TGCGCCAGCAGCGCGGTCGGGGGGGAGACCCAGTACTTC
18 | . | TRBJ1-6 | . | TRBV7-2 | CASSGGGLASSYNSPLHF | TGTGCCAGTTCCGGGGGGGGTCTGGCGAGCTCCTATAATTCACCCCTCCACTTT
16 | . | TRBJ2-1 | TRBD2 | TRBV6-1 | CASSEAAASGGAEQFF | TGTGCCAGCAGTGAAGCTGCGGCTAGCGGGGGGGCTGAGCAGTTCTTC
13 | . | TRBJ2-5 | TRBD2 | TRBV7-3 | CASSFGSGGTQYF | TGTGCCAGCAGCTTTGGGTCGGGGGGGACCCAGTACTTC
14 | . | TRBJ2-7 | TRBD2 | TRBV7-2 | CASSHSGGAGEQYF | TGTGCCAGCAGCCATAGCGGGGGGGCGGGTGAGCAGTACTTC
16 | . | TRBJ2-3 | TRBD2 | TRBV9 | CASPRASGGRGDTQYF | TGTGCCAGCCCCCGGGCTAGCGGGGGGCGGGGAGATACGCAGTATTTT
17 | . | TRBJ1-4 | TRBD1 | TRBV14 | CASSQGSGTGWNEKLFF | TGTGCCAGCAGCCAAGGCTCCGGGACAGGCTGGAATGAAAAACTGTTTTTT
19 | . | TRBJ2-7 | TRBD2 | TRBV29-1 | CSVEGTGDGGTSGGYEQYF | TGCAGCGTTGAAGGGACAGGGGACGGTGGGACTAGCGGGGGATACGAGCAGTACTTC
12 | . | TRBJ2-3 | . | TRBV19 | CASSPYTDTQYF | TGTGCCAGTAGCCCTTACACAGATACGCAGTATTTT
14 | few | TRBJ1-6 | TRBD1 | TRBV19 | CASKTGSYNSPLHF | TGTGCCAGTAAGACAGGGTCCTATAATTCACCCCTCCACTTT
16 | . | TRBJ2-4 | TRBD1 | TRBV19 | CASSRKQGLAKNIQYF | TGTGCCAGTAGTAGGAAACAGGGGTTAGCCAAAAACATTCAGTACTTC
14 | . | TRBJ2-7 | . | TRBV6-1 | CASSERGRVIGQYF | TGTGCCAGCAGTGAGCGCGGCAGGGTAATCGGGCAGTACTTC
16 | . | TRBJ2-7 | TRBD2 | TRBV4-3 | CASSSRRLAGEYEQYF | TGCGCCAGCAGCTCCCGTAGACTAGCGGGGGAATACGAGCAGTACTTC
15 | . | TRBJ2-2 | TRBD2 | TRBV19 | CASSMGLGGTGELFF | TGTGCCAGTAGTATGGGACTGGGGGGGACCGGGGAGCTGTTTTTT
13 | . | TRBJ2-7 | . | TRBV11-2 | CASSSPRTYEQYF | TGTGCCAGCAGCTCGCCGCGGACCTACGAGCAGTACTTC
16 | . | TRBJ1-3 | . | TRBV19 | CASSMGEAPSGNTIYF | TGTGCCAGTAGTATGGGAGAGGCGCCCTCTGGAAACACCATATATTTT
13 | . | TRBJ2-1 | TRBD2 | TRBV4-1 | CASTPGGPHEQFF | TGCGCCAGCACACCGGGGGGGCCTCATGAGCAGTTCTTC
13 | once | TRBJ2-5 | TRBD2 | TRBV18 | CASSPPGGVEQYF | TGTGCCAGCTCACCACCGGGAGGGGTTGAGCAGTACTTC
15 | . | TRBJ2-5 | TRBD2 | TRBV6-1 | CASTEGLAGWETQYF | TGTGCCAGCACCGAGGGACTAGCGGGGTGGGAGACCCAGTACTTC
11 | . | TRBJ2-7 | . | TRBV29-1 | CSVGSGYEQYF | TGCAGCGTTGGCAGCGGCTACGAGCAGTACTTC
13 | . | TRBJ1-1 | . | TRBV6-5 | CASSSGQNTEAFF | TGTGCCAGCAGTTCTGGACAGAACACTGAAGCTTTCTTT
14 | . | TRBJ2-1 | . | TRBV6-5 | CASSYSNIYNEQFF | TGTGCCAGCAGTTACTCGAACATTTACAATGAGCAGTTCTTC
15 | . | TRBJ1-1 | TRBD1 | TRBV4-2 | CASSQKDRGASEAFF | TGTGCCAGCAGCCAAAAGGACAGGGGTGCTTCTGAAGCTTTCTTT
16 | . | TRBJ2-7 | TRBD1 | TRBV5-6 | CASSRWTDRGSYEQYF | TGTGCCAGCAGCCGTTGGACCGACAGGGGATCCTACGAGCAGTACTTC
15 | . | TRBJ1-1 | TRBD1 | TRBV11-1 | CASSLYVGQRQIAFF | TGTGCCAGCAGCTTATATGTGGGACAGCGACAAATAGCTTTCTTT